This T cell receptor (beta chain) was identified during a study of fetal regulatory T cell absence and autoimmunity. The protocol was immunoSEQ multiplex PCR, while the TCRdb copy is restricted to in-frame clones and leaves out a portion. The data hold some 50,000 clones, with around 83% observed a single time. CDR1 is SGHNT and CDR2 is YENEEA in the germline V gene. The CDR3 is 17 amino acids. With 2 bases clipped from V and 5 bases from J, the junction kept 8 bases outside the gene matches. The source is a newborn boy with IPEX syndrome. The V and J genes are TRBV11-3 and TRBJ1-6, with 8 bases fitting TRBD1. Sequencing was performed on cord blood. The CDR3 DNA sequence: TGTGCCAGCAGCTTACCCCCCGGGACAGGTAATAATTCACCCCTCCACTTT. Its translation: CASSLPPGTGNNSPLHF.